This passage covers 15 T cell receptor beta chains from one sample sequenced in a study of beta chain features in type 1 diabetes. cDNA synthesis used the whole RNA isolate, giving expressed TCRB sequences. TCRdb keeps only in-frame clones here, not all; method: immunoSEQ multiplex PCR. In the table there are under 400,000 clones, less than 20% of which are singletons. What was sequenced was naive CD4+ T cells from blood. Every receptor here comes from a woman between 18 and 29 years old in good health.

This rearrangement joins TRBV2 to TRBJ2-5, with no clear D. V lost 8 bases, J lost 2 bases, and 12 bases lay in between. The CDR3 spans 13 residues. CDR1 SNHLY and CDR2 FYNNEI come from the germline V gene. The CDR3 spells CASRRVPQETQYF. CDR3 in DNA: TGTGCCAGCCGCCGGGTCCCACAAGAGACCCAGTACTTC. Filled out from reference TRBV2 and TRBJ2-5, the complete variable domain reads EPEVTQTPSHQVTQMGQEVILRCVPISNHLYFYWYRQILGQKVEFLVSFYNNEISEKSEIFDDQFSVERPDGSNFTLKIRSTKLEDSAMYFCASRRVPQETQYFGPGTRLLVL.

A few counts support this clone. The genes are TRBV11-2 and TRBJ1-5; D is undetermined. There are 13 residues in the CDR3. V was clipped by 5 bases and J by 4 bases, with 9 bases between them. Germline lookup yields CDR1 SGHAT and CDR2 FQNNGV. CDR3 sequence (DNA): TGTGCCAGCAGCCCCGCAGGTAATCAGCCCCAGCATTTT. It translates to CASSPAGNQPQHF.

This clone was detected only a few times. The rearrangement links TRBV7-9 to TRBJ1-1; the D gene is possibly TRBD1 (6 bases). Trimming took 0 bases from V and 6 from J, leaving 11 bases between them. CDR3 length: 14 amino acids. Germline assignment: CDR1 SEHNR and CDR2 FQNEAQ (reference sequence). The CDR3 DNA reads as TGTGCCAGCAGCTTAGCCGGGACAAGCCCTGAAGCTTTCTTT. Translation gives CASSLAGTSPEAFF.

The V and J genes are TRBV5-6 and TRBJ2-1; D not certain. V gave up 3 bases and J gave up 0 bases, with 7 bases separating them. Germline-derived CDR1 and CDR2 are SGHDT and YYEEEE. CDR3 size: 14 residues. The CDR3 region has the DNA TGTGCCAGCAGCTGGCGGAGCTCCTACAATGAGCAGTTCTTC. Translating gives CASSWRSSYNEQFF.

The table lists this clone with a few counts. V usage is TRBV4-2 and J usage is TRBJ2-3; D uncertain. The germline V and J ends were trimmed by 2 bases and 6 bases, with 9 bases remaining between them. This CDR3 is built from 13 residues. Germline V gene lookup returns CDR1 LGHNA and CDR2 YNFKEQ. The CDR3, as DNA: TGTGCCAGCAGCCAACAGAAGTCGGATACGCAGTATTTT. Residues: CASSQQKSDTQYF.

This clone was seen more than once but under ten times. The rearrangement uses TRBV28 and TRBJ2-1, with 13 bases that match TRBD2. The length of the CDR3 is 15 residues. V dropped 6 bases and J dropped 9; count of bases not matched to a gene: 8. Germline lookup yields CDR1 MDHEN and CDR2 SYDVKM. The CDR3 DNA reads as TGTGCCAGCAGCCGATGGACTAGCGGGAGCATTGAGCAGTTCTTC. Encoded protein: CASSRWTSGSIEQFF.

This clone turned up a few times. V usage is TRBV2 and J usage is TRBJ1-1; no reliable D call. The CDR3 covers 15 residues. Trimming took 6 bases from V and 0 from J, leaving 14 bases between them. Germline assignment: CDR1 SNHLY and CDR2 FYNNEI. The DNA for the CDR3 is TGTGCCAGCAGAGGAGGAGCCTCAATGAACACTGAAGCTTTCTTT. Its translation: CASRGGASMNTEAFF.

This clone was seen more than once but under ten times. The gene calls are TRBV10-3 and TRBJ2-3, with D possibly matching TRBD2 (6 bases). The CDR3 is 14 residues long. With 6 bases removed from V and 2 bases from J, the gap between germline ends came to 12 bases. Germline V CDR1 and CDR2: ENHRY, SYGVKD. The CDR3 protein is CAISEGGVTDTQYF. The CDR3 bases are TGTGCCATCAGCGAGGGCGGGGTCACAGATACGCAGTATTTT.

This clone has more than one count but fewer than ten. V and J are TRBV30 and TRBJ1-1; D not resolved. V was trimmed by 4 bases and J by 0 bases, leaving 9 bases between them. The CDR3 has 13 amino acids. CDR1 is GTSNPN, CDR2 SVGIG, per germline (reference sequence). The CDR3 DNA follows: TGTGCCTGGAATGCAGGATTGAACACTGAAGCTTTCTTT. Its protein is CAWNAGLNTEAFF.

CDR3 in DNA: TGCGCCAGCAGCCAGCGACAGGGGAACACTGAAGCTTTCTTT. Encoded protein: CASSQRQGNTEAFF. V and J are TRBV5-1 and TRBJ1-1, with 7 bases fitting TRBD1. The germline CDR1 and CDR2 sequences are SGHRS and YFSETQ. The CDR3 runs to 14 residues. The V and J ends lost 4 bases and 1 base, in that order; junction bases with no gene match: 4. Full variable domain (missing parts from reference TRBV5-1 and TRBJ1-1): KAGVTQTPRYLIKTRGQQVTLSCSPISGHRSVSWYQQTPGQGLQFLFEYFSETQRNKGNFPGRFSGRQFSNSRSEMNVSTLELGDSALYLCASSQRQGNTEAFFGQGTRLTVV.

The chain recombines TRBV30 with TRBJ1-2; maybe TRBD1 (5 bases). V lost 2 bases to trimming and J lost 4 bases, with 14 bases between them. The CDR3 has 14 amino acids. The germline V gene has CDR1 GTSNPN and CDR2 SVGIG (reference sequence). Here the CDR3 reads CAWSTGGKPYGYTF. The CDR3 DNA reads as TGTGCCTGGAGTACCGGGGGGAAACCCTATGGCTACACCTTC.

CDR3 sequence: CASSLSSGRLFF. The CDR3 bases are TGTGCCAGCAGCCTGTCTAGCGGACGGCTGTTCTTC. J is TRBJ2-1 and V is TRBV11-2, with TRBD2 matching over 7 bases. This CDR3 has 12 residues. The J segment lost 15 bases and the V segment lost 5 bases, leaving 10 bases of the junction unmatched. CDR1 and CDR2 (germline): SGHAT, FQNNGV.

This clone was seen a few times. The CDR3 region has the DNA TGTGCCAGCAGCGCCCGACAGGGCGACTACAATGAGCAGTTCTTC. Residues: CASSARQGDYNEQFF. V and J are TRBV7-3 and TRBJ2-1; 7 positions match TRBD1. The germline V gene encodes CDR1 SGHTA and CDR2 FQGTGA. The length of the CDR3 is 15 residues. V gave up 5 bases and J gave up 3 bases; unmatched junction bases: 7.

This chain connects TRBV2 to TRBJ2-5; D is unclear. This CDR3 spans 17 amino acids. Germline-derived CDR1 and CDR2 are SNHLY and FYNNEI. The ends were cut back, 5 bases at V and 5 bases at J, with 24 bases in the middle. CDR3 region: CASSHLGLLKALETQYF. The CDR3 coding sequence is TGTGCCAGCAGTCATTTGGGCCTCCTCAAAGCCCTGGAGACCCAGTACTTC.

In this sample, this clone turned up once. The J gene is TRBJ2-3, the V gene TRBV9, with D possibly matching TRBD2 (6 bases). Trimming pared 0 bases from V and 4 bases from J, leaving 12 bases between. This CDR3 is built from 15 residues. The V gene's germline CDR1 is SGDLS and CDR2 YYNGEE. DNA for the CDR3: TGTGCCAGCAGCGTAGAGGAGGGCGTGGCAGATACGCAGTATTTT. This gives the protein CASSVEEGVADTQYF.